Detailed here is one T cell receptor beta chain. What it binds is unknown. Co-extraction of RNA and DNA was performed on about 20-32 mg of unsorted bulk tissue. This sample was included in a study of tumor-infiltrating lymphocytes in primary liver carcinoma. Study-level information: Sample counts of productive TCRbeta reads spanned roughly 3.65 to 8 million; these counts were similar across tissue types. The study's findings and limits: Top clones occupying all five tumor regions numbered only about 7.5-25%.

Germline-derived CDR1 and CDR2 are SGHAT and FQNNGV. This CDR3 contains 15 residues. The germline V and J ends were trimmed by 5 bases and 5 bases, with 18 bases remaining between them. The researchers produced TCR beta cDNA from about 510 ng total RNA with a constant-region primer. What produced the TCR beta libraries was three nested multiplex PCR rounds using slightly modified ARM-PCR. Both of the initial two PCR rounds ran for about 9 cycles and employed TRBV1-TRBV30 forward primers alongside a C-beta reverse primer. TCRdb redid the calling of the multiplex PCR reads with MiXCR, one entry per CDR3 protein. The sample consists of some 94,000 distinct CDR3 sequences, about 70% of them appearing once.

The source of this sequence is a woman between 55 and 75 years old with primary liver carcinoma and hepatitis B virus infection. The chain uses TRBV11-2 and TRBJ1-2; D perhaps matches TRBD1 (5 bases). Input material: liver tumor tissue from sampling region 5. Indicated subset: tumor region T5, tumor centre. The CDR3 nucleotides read TGTGCCAGCAGCGTACGACAGATTTCTTCATATGGCTACACCTTC. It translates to CASSVRQISSYGYTF. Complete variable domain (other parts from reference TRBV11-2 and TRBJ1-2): EAGVAQSPRYKIIEKRQSVAFWCNPISGHATLYWYQQILGQGPKLLIQFQNNGVVDDSQLPKDRFSAERLKGVDSTLKIQPAKLEDSAVYLCASSVRQISSYGYTFGSGTRLTVV.